One sample yielded the 3 T cell receptor beta chains listed below, sequenced in a study of regulatory T cells in long-lasting Graves disease. The time point was: newly diagnosed GD, antithyroid drugs for less than 3 months. Extracted PBMC RNA gave rise to the TCR library. iRepertoire HTBI primers and Arm-PCR of CDR3 regions built TCR beta libraries. A single record per CDR3 protein comes from TCRdb applying MiXCR to the multiplex PCR reads. The sample contains about 240,000 distinct CDR3 sequences, 20% of which appear only once. The source material was peripheral blood mononuclear cells (PBMCs), sampled at new diagnosis, from a patient treated with antithyroid drugs. These receptor sequences come from a female donor with Graves disease.

This clonotype showed up many times. The chain links TRBV12-3 or TRBV12-4 to TRBJ2-3; 12 bases line up with TRBD2. CDR3 length equals 15 residues. The trim removed 0 bases at V and 12 bases at J, leaving 7 bases unmatched. CDR3 loop: CASSLARTSGAPQYF. The CDR3 DNA reads as TGTGCCAGCAGTTTAGCGCGGACTAGCGGGGCCCCACAGTATTTT.

This clonotype was seen many times. The chain couples TRBV11-3 to TRBJ2-1; 9 bases are a match to TRBD2. The trim removed 4 bases at V and 4 bases at J, leaving 8 bases unmatched. CDR3 size: 16 residues. Germline V lookup: CDR1 SGHNT, CDR2 YENEEA. The CDR3 coding sequence is TGTGCCAGCAGCTCGCTAGCGGGACCAACTTACAATGAGCAGTTCTTC. Its protein product is CASSSLAGPTYNEQFF.

This clonotype has a count of ten or more. The J gene is TRBJ2-7, the V gene TRBV28, with 9 bases identical to TRBD2. The germline V gene has CDR1 MDHEN and CDR2 SYDVKM. CDR3 length: 13 amino acids. J lost 7 bases, V lost 10 bases, and 11 bases had no gene match. The CDR3 nucleotides read TGTGCCAACGCCAGGGACAGCGGGGGGGAGCAGTACTTC. It encodes CANARDSGGEQYF. The full variable domain, with the rest looked up from reference TRBV28 and TRBJ2-7, is DVKVTQSSRYLVKRTGEKVFLECVQDMDHENMFWYRQDPGLGLRLIYFSYDVKMKEKGDIPEGYSVSREKKERFSLILESASTNQTSMYLCANARDSGGEQYFGPGTRLTVT.